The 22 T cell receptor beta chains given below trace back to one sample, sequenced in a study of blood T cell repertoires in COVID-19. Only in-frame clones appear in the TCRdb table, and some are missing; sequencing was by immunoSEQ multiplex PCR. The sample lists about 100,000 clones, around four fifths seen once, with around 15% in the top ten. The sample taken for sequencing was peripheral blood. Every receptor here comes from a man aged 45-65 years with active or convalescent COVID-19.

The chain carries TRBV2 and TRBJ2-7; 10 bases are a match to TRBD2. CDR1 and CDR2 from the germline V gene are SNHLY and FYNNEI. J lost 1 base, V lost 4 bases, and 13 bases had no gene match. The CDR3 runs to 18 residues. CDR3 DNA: TGTGCCAGCAGTGTGAGGGGTCCTACTAGCGGGACTTCCTACGAGCAGTACTTC. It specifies CASSVRGPTSGTSYEQYF.

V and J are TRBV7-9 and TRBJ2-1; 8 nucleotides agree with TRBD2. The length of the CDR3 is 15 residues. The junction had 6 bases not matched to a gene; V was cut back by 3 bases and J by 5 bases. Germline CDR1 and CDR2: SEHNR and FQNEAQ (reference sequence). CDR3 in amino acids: CASSLASGPDNEQFF. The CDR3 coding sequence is TGTGCCAGCAGCTTGGCTAGCGGGCCCGACAATGAGCAGTTCTTC.

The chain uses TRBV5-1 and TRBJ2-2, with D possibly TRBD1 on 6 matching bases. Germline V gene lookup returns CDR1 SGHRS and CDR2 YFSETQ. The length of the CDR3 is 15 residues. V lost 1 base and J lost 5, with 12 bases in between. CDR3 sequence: CASSLSTGRTGELFF. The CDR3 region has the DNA TGCGCCAGCAGCTTGTCTACAGGGAGAACCGGGGAGCTGTTTTTT.

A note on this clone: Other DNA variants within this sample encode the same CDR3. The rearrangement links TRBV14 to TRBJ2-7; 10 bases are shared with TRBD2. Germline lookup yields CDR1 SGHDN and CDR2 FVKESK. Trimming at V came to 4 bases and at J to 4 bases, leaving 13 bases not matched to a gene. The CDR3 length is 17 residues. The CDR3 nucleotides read TGTGCCAGCAGCCGGAGACCTAGCGGGAGTTTCTCTTACGAGCAGTACTTC. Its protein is CASSRRPSGSFSYEQYF.

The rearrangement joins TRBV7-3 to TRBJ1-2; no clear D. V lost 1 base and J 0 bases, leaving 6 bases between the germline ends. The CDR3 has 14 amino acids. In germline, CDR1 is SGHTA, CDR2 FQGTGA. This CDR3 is CASSLNGANYGYTF. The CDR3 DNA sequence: TGTGCCAGCAGCTTAAATGGAGCTAACTATGGCTACACCTTC.

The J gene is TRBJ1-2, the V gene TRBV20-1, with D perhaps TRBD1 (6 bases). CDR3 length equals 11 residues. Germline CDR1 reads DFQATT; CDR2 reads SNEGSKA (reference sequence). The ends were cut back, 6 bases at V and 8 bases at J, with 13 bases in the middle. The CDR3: CSARGGGGYTF. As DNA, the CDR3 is TGCAGTGCCCGAGGGGGGGGCGGCTACACCTTC.

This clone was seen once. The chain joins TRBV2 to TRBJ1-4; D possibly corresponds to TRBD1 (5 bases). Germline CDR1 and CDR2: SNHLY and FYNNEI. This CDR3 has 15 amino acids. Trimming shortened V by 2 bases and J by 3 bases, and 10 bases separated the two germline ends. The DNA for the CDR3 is TGTGCCAGCAGTGAAAAAAGGGGTGCTAATGAAAAACTGTTTTTT. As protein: CASSEKRGANEKLFF.

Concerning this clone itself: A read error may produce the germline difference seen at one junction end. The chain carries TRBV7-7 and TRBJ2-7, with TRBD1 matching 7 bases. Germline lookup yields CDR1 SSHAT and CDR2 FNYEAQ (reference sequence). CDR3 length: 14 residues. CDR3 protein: CASSPGTAGYEQYF. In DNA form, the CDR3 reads TGTGCTAGCAGCCCGGGGACAGCAGGCTACGAGCAGTACTTC. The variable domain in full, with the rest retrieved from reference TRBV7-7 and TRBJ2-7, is GAGVSQSPRYKVTKRGQDVTLRCDPISSHATLYWYQQALGQGPEFLTYFNYEAQPDKSGLPSDRFSAERPEGSISTLTIQRTEQRDSAMYRCASSPGTAGYEQYFGPGTRLTVT.

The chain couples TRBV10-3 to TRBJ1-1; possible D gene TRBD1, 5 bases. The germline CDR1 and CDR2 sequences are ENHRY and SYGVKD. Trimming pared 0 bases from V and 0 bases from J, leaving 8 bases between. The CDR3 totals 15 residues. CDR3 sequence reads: CAISESKGMNTEAFF. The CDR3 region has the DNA TGTGCCATCAGTGAGTCTAAGGGGATGAACACTGAAGCTTTCTTT.

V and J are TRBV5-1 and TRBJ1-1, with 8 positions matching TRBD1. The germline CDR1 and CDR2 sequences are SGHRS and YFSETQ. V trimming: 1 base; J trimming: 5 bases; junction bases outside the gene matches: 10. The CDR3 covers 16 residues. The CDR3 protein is CASSLSVGQGETEAFF. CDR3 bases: TGCGCCAGCAGCTTGTCAGTTGGACAGGGCGAAACTGAAGCTTTCTTT.

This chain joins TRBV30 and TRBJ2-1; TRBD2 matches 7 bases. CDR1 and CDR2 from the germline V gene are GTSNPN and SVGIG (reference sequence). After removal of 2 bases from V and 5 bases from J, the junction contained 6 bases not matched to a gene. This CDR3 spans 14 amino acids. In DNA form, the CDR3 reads TGTGCCTGGAGTCCCCTAGCGGTGAACAATGAGCAGTTCTTC. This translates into CAWSPLAVNNEQFF.

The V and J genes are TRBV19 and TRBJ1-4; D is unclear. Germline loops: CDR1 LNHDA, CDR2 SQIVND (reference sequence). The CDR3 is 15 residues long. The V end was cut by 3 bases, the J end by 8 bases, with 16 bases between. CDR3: CASSMEAVLREKLFF. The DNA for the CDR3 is TGTGCCAGTAGTATGGAGGCTGTGTTACGGGAAAAACTGTTTTTT.

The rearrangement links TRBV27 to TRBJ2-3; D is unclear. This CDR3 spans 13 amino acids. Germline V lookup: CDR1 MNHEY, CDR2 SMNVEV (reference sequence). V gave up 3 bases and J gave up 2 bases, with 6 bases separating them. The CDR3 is CASSFRNTDTQYF. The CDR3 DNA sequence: TGTGCCAGCAGTTTCAGAAACACAGATACGCAGTATTTT.

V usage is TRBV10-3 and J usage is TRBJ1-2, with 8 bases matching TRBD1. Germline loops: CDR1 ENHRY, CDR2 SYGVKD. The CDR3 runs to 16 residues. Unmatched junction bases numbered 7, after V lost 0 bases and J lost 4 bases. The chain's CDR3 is CAISESKPGGGYGYTF. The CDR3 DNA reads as TGTGCCATCAGTGAGTCGAAACCAGGGGGCGGCTATGGCTACACCTTC.

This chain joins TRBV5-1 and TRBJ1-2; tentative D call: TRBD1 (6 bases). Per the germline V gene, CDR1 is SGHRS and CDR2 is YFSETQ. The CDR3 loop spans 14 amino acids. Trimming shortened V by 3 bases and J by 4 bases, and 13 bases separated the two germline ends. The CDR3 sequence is CASSSTTGGYGYTF. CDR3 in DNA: TGCGCCAGCAGCTCGACGACAGGTGGCTATGGCTACACCTTC.

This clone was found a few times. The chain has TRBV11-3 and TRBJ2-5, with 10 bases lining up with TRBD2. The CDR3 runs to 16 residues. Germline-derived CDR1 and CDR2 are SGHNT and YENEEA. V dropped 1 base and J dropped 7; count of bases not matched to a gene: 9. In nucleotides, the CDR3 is TGTGCCAGCAGCTTAGCCACTAGCGGGACTCAGGGGACCCAGTACTTC. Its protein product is CASSLATSGTQGTQYF. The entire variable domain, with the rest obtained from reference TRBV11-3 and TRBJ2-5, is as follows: EAGVVQSPRYKIIEKKQPVAFWCNPISGHNTLYWYLQNLGQGPELLIRYENEEAVDDSQLPKDRFSAERLKGVDSTLKIQPAELGDSAVYLCASSLATSGTQGTQYFGPGTRLLVL.

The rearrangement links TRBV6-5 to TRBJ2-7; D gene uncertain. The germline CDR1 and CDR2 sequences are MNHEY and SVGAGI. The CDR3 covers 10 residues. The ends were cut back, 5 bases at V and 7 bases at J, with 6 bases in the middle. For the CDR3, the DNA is TGTGCCAGCAGTCAGGATGAGCAGTACTTC. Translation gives CASSQDEQYF.

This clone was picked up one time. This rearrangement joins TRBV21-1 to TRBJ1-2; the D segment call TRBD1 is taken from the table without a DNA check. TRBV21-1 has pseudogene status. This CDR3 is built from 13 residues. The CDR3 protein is CASSRGTGRGYTF. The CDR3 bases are TGTGCCAGCAGCAGAGGGACAGGGAGAGGCTACACCTTC.

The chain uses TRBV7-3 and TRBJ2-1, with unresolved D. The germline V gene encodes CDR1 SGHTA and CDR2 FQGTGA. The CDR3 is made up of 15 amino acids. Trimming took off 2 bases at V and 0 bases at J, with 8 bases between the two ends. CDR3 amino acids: CASSLGSSSYNEQFF. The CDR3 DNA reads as TGTGCCAGCAGCTTAGGCTCCAGCTCCTACAATGAGCAGTTCTTC. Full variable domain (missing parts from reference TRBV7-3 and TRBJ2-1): GAGVSQTPSNKVTEKGKYVELRCDPISGHTALYWYRQSLGQGPEFLIYFQGTGAADDSGLPNDRFFAVRPEGSVSTLKIQRTERGDSAVYLCASSLGSSSYNEQFFGPGTRLTVL.

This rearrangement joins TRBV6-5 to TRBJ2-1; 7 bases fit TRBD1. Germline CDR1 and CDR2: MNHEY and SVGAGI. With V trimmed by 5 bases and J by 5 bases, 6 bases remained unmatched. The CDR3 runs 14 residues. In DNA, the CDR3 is TGTGCCAGCAGTCCTATTACAGGGGACAATGAGCAGTTCTTC. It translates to CASSPITGDNEQFF.

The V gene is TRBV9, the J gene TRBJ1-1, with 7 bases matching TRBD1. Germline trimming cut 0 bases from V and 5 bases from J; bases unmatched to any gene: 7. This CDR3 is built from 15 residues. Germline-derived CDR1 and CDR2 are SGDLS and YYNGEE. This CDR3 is CASSVEPGTVTEAFF. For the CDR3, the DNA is TGTGCCAGCAGCGTAGAGCCCGGGACAGTGACTGAAGCTTTCTTT. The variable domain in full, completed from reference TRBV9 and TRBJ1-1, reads DSGVTQTPKHLITATGQRVTLRCSPRSGDLSVYWYQQSLDQGLQFLIQYYNGEERAKGNILERFSAQQFPDLHSELNLSSLELGDSALYFCASSVEPGTVTEAFFGQGTRLTVV.

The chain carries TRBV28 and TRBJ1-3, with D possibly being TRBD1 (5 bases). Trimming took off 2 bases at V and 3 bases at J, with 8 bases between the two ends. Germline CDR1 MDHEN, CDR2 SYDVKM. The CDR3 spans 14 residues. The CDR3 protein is CASSLGGYGNTIYF. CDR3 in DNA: TGTGCCAGCAGTTTAGGGGGGTATGGAAACACCATATATTTT.